This TCR beta chain emerged from a study of identical twins. Study findings and constraints: Cord blood's abundant beta clonotypes had fewer insertions, unlike memory repertoires. Cross-sectional statistics underpinned the conclusions; the same donors were not followed.

cDNA molecules carried unique molecular identifiers, and template switching added a universal primer site. A single record per CDR3 protein comes from TCRdb applying MiXCR to the 5' RACE reads. The sample contains roughly 350,000 distinct CDR3 sequences, around 9.7% of which appear only once. The CDR3 is 14 residues long. V lost 1 base, J lost 0 bases, and 7 bases lay in between. Germline V gives CDR1 SEHNR, CDR2 FQNEAQ (reference sequence). This clonotype was seen repeatedly, ten times or more. Its matching antigen is unknown. The receptor's source is a woman aged 50 to 60 in good health. The sequencing input was naive T cells sorted from blood. This rearrangement joins TRBV7-9 to TRBJ2-7; the D call may be TRBD1 or TRBD2 (5 bases each). The CDR3, as DNA: TGTGCCAGCAGCTTAGTTGGGACCTCCTACGAGCAGTACTTC. This codes for CASSLVGTSYEQYF.